The 29 T cell receptor beta chains reported below all come from one sample, sequenced in a study of shared clonotypes between healthy human individuals. The table came from immunoSEQ multiplex PCR; TCRdb's copy has only in-frame clones and leaves some out. The table shows some 450,000 clones, with approximately 71% occurring only once. Specimen: PBMCs. The receptors were sampled from a woman between 40 and 55 years old in good health. Some clones in this sample may be carry-over from other donors' samples.

V usage is TRBV29-1 and J usage is TRBJ2-1, with D tentatively TRBD1 or TRBD2 (5 bases each). V was trimmed by 6 bases and J by 8 bases, leaving 14 bases between them. CDR1 and CDR2 (germline): SQVTM, ANQGSEA. This CDR3 is 12 amino acids long. CDR3 DNA sequence: TGCAGCGTCAACCCGAGAGGGGATGAGCAGTTCTTC. Translating it yields CSVNPRGDEQFF.

This chain uses TRBV10-1 with TRBJ2-1; the D is unclear. The V end was cut by 3 bases, the J end by 8 bases, with 8 bases between. The CDR3 has 12 amino acids. Germline loops: CDR1 WNHNN, CDR2 SYGVQD (reference sequence). Here the CDR3 DNA reads TGCGCCAGCAGTGAACGGCAGGATGAGCAGTTCTTC. Translating it yields CASSERQDEQFF.

CDR3 sequence (DNA): TGTGCCAGCAGACGGACTAGCGGAACCTACGAGCAGTACTTC. Translation: CASRRTSGTYEQYF. The V gene is TRBV27, the J gene TRBJ2-7, with 10 bases that match TRBD2. V lost 6 bases to trimming and J lost 2 bases; unmatched junction nucleotides: 4. CDR3 length equals 14 residues. CDR1 MNHEY and CDR2 SMNVEV come from the germline V gene (reference sequence).

This clone was recorded only once. The V and J genes are TRBV30 and TRBJ2-1; 10 nucleotides agree with TRBD2. From germline, CDR1 is GTSNPN and CDR2 SVGIG (reference sequence). V lost 4 bases to trimming and J lost 4 bases; unmatched junction nucleotides: 7. The CDR3 spans 15 residues. CDR3 DNA: TGTGCCTGGATGGCGGGGACTAGCGAGTACAATGAGCAGTTCTTC. Translation: CAWMAGTSEYNEQFF.

The chain recombines TRBV7-9 with TRBJ2-6; D remains unclear. The ends were cut back, 1 base at V and 3 bases at J, with 1 base in the middle. The V gene's germline CDR1 is SEHNR and CDR2 FQNEAQ (reference sequence). There are 13 residues in the CDR3. DNA for the CDR3: TGTGCCAGCAGCTTAGGTGGGGCCAACGTCCTGACTTTC. It specifies CASSLGGANVLTF.

V usage is TRBV7-9 and J usage is TRBJ1-2; perhaps TRBD1 as D (5 bases). The CDR3 is made up of 15 amino acids. Germline V gene data show CDR1 as SEHNR and CDR2 as FQNEAQ (reference sequence). V was trimmed by 4 bases and J by 8 bases, leaving 20 bases between them. The chain's CDR3 is CASSSMGVGLSGYTF. The CDR3 nucleotides are TGTGCCAGCAGCTCGATGGGGGTAGGGCTTTCAGGCTACACCTTC. Together with reference TRBV7-9 and TRBJ1-2, the CDR3 gives the full variable domain: DTGVSQNPRHKITKRGQNVTFRCDPISEHNRLYWYRQTLGQGPEFLTYFQNEAQLEKSRLLSDRFSAERPKGSFSTLEIQRTEQGDSAMYLCASSSMGVGLSGYTFGSGTRLTVV.

The V call is TRBV7-2, the J call TRBJ2-3, with 7 bases fitting TRBD2. Germline V gives CDR1 SGHTA, CDR2 FQGNSA. CDR3 size: 16 residues. The V gene end was trimmed by 1 base and the J gene end by 0 bases; junction bases not matched to a gene: 4. Written as DNA, the CDR3 is TGTGCCAGCAGCTTAGTGGGGGGGACTAGCACAGATACGCAGTATTTT. It is translated as CASSLVGGTSTDTQYF.

Notes on this clone: It differs at one base from a far larger clone, so likely a read error. The sample contains more than one DNA sequence encoding this CDR3. This chain connects TRBV2 to TRBJ1-1; 7 bases fit TRBD1. CDR3 size: 15 residues. Germline values: CDR1 SNHLY, CDR2 FYNNEI. Germline trimming cut 1 base from V and 8 bases from J; bases unmatched to any gene: 10. For the CDR3, the DNA is TGTGCCAGCAGTGAAGAGACAGGGAATCCCACCGAAGCTTTCTTT. It translates to CASSEETGNPTEAFF.

This chain links TRBV7-8 with TRBJ1-4; possible D gene TRBD1, 5 bases. This CDR3 is built from 16 residues. Germline V lookup: CDR1 SGHVS, CDR2 FQNEAQ. The germline V and J ends were trimmed by 5 bases and 8 bases, with 21 bases remaining between them. The CDR3, as DNA: TGTGCCAGCAGCCCGGGGGTCGGGCGCATATGGGAAAAACTGTTTTTT. Its translation is CASSPGVGRIWEKLFF.

This clone was seen only once. The gene calls are TRBV7-9 and TRBJ2-3; D unresolved. CDR3 length: 15 residues. Per the germline V gene, CDR1 is SEHNR and CDR2 is FQNEAQ (reference sequence). Trimming took off 1 base at V and 0 bases at J, with 8 bases between the two ends. Here the CDR3 reads CASSLVRRSTDTQYF. Here the CDR3 DNA reads TGTGCCAGCAGCTTAGTCCGGCGGAGCACAGATACGCAGTATTTT.

This clone was seen more than once but under ten times. The chain is built from TRBV6-1 and TRBJ2-1; unclear D gene. V shed 0 bases and J shed 9 bases, with 12 bases lying between them. Germline loops: CDR1 MNHNS, CDR2 SASEGT. The CDR3 has 14 residues. CDR3 coding DNA: TGTGCCAGCAGTGAAGCTAGAGGATTCGGTGAGCAGTTCTTC. It encodes CASSEARGFGEQFF.

As to this clone: A much larger clone is a single base away; this may be a read error. The chain is built from TRBV5-1 and TRBJ2-1, with no clear D. CDR1 SGHRS and CDR2 YFSETQ come from the germline V gene. CDR3 size: 14 residues. The CDR3 reads CVSSPRSSDDEQFF. The CDR3 bases are TGCGTCAGCAGCCCCCGGAGTTCGGACGATGAGCAGTTCTTC.

The gene calls are TRBV19 and TRBJ2-7; either TRBD1 or TRBD2 may supply D (6 bases each). The CDR3 length is 14 residues. Trimming shortened V by 3 bases and J by 4 bases, and 13 bases separated the two germline ends. Germline V gives CDR1 LNHDA, CDR2 SQIVND (reference sequence). The CDR3 DNA reads as TGTGCCAGTAGTATTACAGGGACTTATTACGAGCAGTACTTC. It specifies CASSITGTYYEQYF.

V and J are TRBV10-3 and TRBJ2-3; tentatively, D is TRBD2 (6 bases). Trimming stripped 8 bases from V and 4 bases from J, with 13 bases between. The length of the CDR3 is 13 residues. In germline, CDR1 is ENHRY, CDR2 SYGVKD. The CDR3 is CAIGREGADTQYF. The CDR3 nucleotides are TGTGCCATCGGGCGGGAAGGCGCAGATACGCAGTATTTT.

In regard to this clone: This likely came from a read error, as a far larger clone is one base away. V is TRBV30 and J is TRBJ1-3; D not certain. This CDR3 is built from 14 residues. Germline V lookup: CDR1 GTSNPN, CDR2 SVGIG (reference sequence). The CDR3 nucleotides are TGTGCCCGGAGTCCGGGGAACTCTGGAAACACCATATATTTT. Translated, it gives CARSPGNSGNTIYF.

This clone was counted a single time. The rearrangement links TRBV28 to TRBJ2-1, with 7 bases matching TRBD2. The CDR3 loop spans 15 amino acids. V lost 3 bases, J lost 7 bases, and 9 bases stayed unmatched. Germline V gives CDR1 MDHEN, CDR2 SYDVKM. The CDR3 region is CASSFSRTSGNEQFF. CDR3 coding DNA: TGTGCCAGCAGTTTTTCGCGGACTAGTGGAAATGAGCAGTTCTTC.

About this clone itself: The conserved closing phenylalanine or tryptophan is absent in this CDR3, likely reflecting a read error. The chain recombines TRBV7-9 with TRBJ1-1; D call uncertain. This CDR3 is 12 amino acids long. Trimming stripped 3 bases from V and 5 bases from J, with 7 bases between. Germline V gene data show CDR1 as SEHNR and CDR2 as FQNEAQ (reference sequence). This chain's CDR3 is CASSFDGTEAFS. The CDR3 DNA reads TGTGCCAGCAGCTTCGACGGAACTGAAGCTTTCTCT.

This chain joins TRBV18 and TRBJ2-6; the D gene is possibly TRBD1 (5 bases). This CDR3 spans 16 amino acids. V was trimmed by 0 bases and J by 2 bases, leaving 8 bases between them. The germline gives CDR1 KGHSH, CDR2 LQKENI. The CDR3 is CASSPPSRAGANVLTF. The CDR3 DNA is TGTGCCAGCTCACCACCGAGCAGGGCTGGGGCCAACGTCCTGACTTTC.

Concerning this clone itself: A junction end diverges from the germline sequence, so it may reflect a read error. V usage is TRBV7-7 and J usage is TRBJ2-2; D may correspond to TRBD1 or TRBD2 (5 bases each). Germline-derived CDR1 and CDR2 are SSHAT and FNYEAQ (reference sequence). CDR3 length: 14 amino acids. The CDR3 reads CASSLLRGTGELFF. The CDR3 DNA is TGTGCTAGCAGCTTATTGAGGGGAACCGGGGAGCTGTTTTTT. Together with reference TRBV7-7 and TRBJ2-2, the CDR3 gives the full variable domain: GAGVSQSPRYKVTKRGQDVTLRCDPISSHATLYWYQQALGQGPEFLTYFNYEAQPDKSGLPSDRFSAERPEGSISTLTIQRTEQRDSAMYRCASSLLRGTGELFFGEGSRLTVL.

The V and J genes are TRBV18 and TRBJ2-2, with no clear D. This CDR3 has 16 amino acids. V was shortened by 6 bases and J by 2 bases, with 16 bases between the two germline ends. Germline loops: CDR1 KGHSH, CDR2 LQKENI. This CDR3 is CASSRPGLLNTGELFF. The CDR3 region has the DNA TGTGCCAGCTCCCGTCCTGGTCTACTTAACACCGGGGAGCTGTTTTTT.

The rearrangement links TRBV28 to TRBJ2-7; 12 bases map to TRBD2. V dropped 7 bases and J dropped 0; count of bases not matched to a gene: 7. CDR3 size: 16 residues. Germline loops: CDR1 MDHEN, CDR2 SYDVKM. The CDR3 coding sequence is TGTGCCAGCACGACTAGCGGGAGCCGTGCCTCCTACGAGCAGTACTTC. Protein: CASTTSGSRASYEQYF. The variable domain in full, completed from reference TRBV28 and TRBJ2-7, reads DVKVTQSSRYLVKRTGEKVFLECVQDMDHENMFWYRQDPGLGLRLIYFSYDVKMKEKGDIPEGYSVSREKKERFSLILESASTNQTSMYLCASTTSGSRASYEQYFGPGTRLTVT.

On this clone itself: A much larger clonotype is one base distant, so this may be a read error. Other DNA sequences in this sample translate to the same CDR3. The chain combines TRBV18 with TRBJ2-2; TRBD2 matches 7 bases. This CDR3 comprises 17 residues. Germline CDR1 KGHSH, CDR2 LQKENI. This CDR3 is CASSPMSGNENTGELFF. The DNA of the CDR3 is TGTGCCAGCTCACCAATGAGCGGGAACGAGAACACCGGGGAGCTGTTTTTC.

This sequence joins TRBV7-2 and TRBJ2-2, with 7 bases identical to TRBD2. The germline V gene encodes CDR1 SGHTA and CDR2 FQGNSA. CDR3 length: 14 amino acids. With V trimmed by 5 bases and J by 6 bases, 6 bases remained unmatched. CDR3 bases: TGTGCCAGCAGCCGGGACTACCCCCCCGGGGAGCTGTTTTTT. This translates into CASSRDYPPGELFF.

This sequence joins TRBV9 and TRBJ2-3; weak D call: TRBD2 (5 bases). Germline CDR1 reads SGDLS; CDR2 reads YYNGEE. The CDR3 runs 15 residues. The V end was cut by 1 base, the J end by 0 bases, with 9 bases between. CDR3 coding DNA: TGTGCCAGCAGCGTAATACCGGGGAGCACAGATACGCAGTATTTT. Amino acids: CASSVIPGSTDTQYF.

The V gene is TRBV5-4, the J gene TRBJ2-3; the D gene is possibly TRBD2 (7 bases). Trimming removed 4 bases from V and 0 bases from J, with 15 bases in between. The CDR3 totals 16 residues. Per germline, CDR1 SGHNT and CDR2 YYREEE (reference sequence). The CDR3 region is CASSTGGRPSTDTQYF. The DNA of the CDR3 is TGTGCCAGCAGCACCGGGGGGCGCCCCAGCACAGATACGCAGTATTTT. The full variable domain, rest sourced from reference TRBV5-4 and TRBJ2-3, is ETGVTQSPTHLIKTRGQQVTLRCSSQSGHNTVSWYQQALGQGPQFIFQYYREEENGRGNFPPRFSGLQFPNYSSELNVNALELDDSALYLCASSTGGRPSTDTQYFGPGTRLTVL.

The genes are TRBV7-2 and TRBJ2-7; maybe TRBD1 (5 bases). V gave up 5 bases and J gave up 3 bases, with 17 bases separating them. Germline-derived CDR1 and CDR2 are SGHTA and FQGNSA. The CDR3 consists of 15 residues. CDR3 loop: CASSKGADILYEQYF. CDR3 sequence (DNA): TGTGCCAGCAGCAAAGGGGCTGACATTCTCTACGAGCAGTACTTC. The full variable domain, with the rest looked up from reference TRBV7-2 and TRBJ2-7, is GAGVSQSPSNKVTEKGKDVELRCDPISGHTALYWYRQSLGQGLEFLIYFQGNSAPDKSGLPSDRFSAERTGGSVSTLTIQRTQQEDSAVYLCASSKGADILYEQYFGPGTRLTVT.

Regarding this clone: A far larger clone is only one base removed, so a read error is likely. Other DNA sequences in the sample encode the same CDR3. V is TRBV2 and J is TRBJ1-1; D gene unclear. The germline V gene encodes CDR1 SNHLY and CDR2 FYNNEI. The CDR3 has 13 amino acids. Trimming pared 5 bases from V and 0 bases from J, leaving 7 bases between. The CDR3 nucleotides are TGTGCCAGCAGTCCTGACATGAACACTGAAGCTTTCTTT. Translation: CASSPDMNTEAFF.

As concerns this clone: A far larger clone differs by one base, so this is likely a read error. This chain links TRBV4-3 with TRBJ2-1, with a tentative D call TRBD2 (6 bases). Germline CDR1 reads LGHNA; CDR2 reads YSLEER. Trimming pared 1 base from V and 4 bases from J, leaving 11 bases between. The CDR3 loop spans 15 amino acids. The CDR3 sequence is CASSQASEGYNEQFF. The CDR3, as DNA: TGCGCCAGCAGCCAAGCTAGCGAGGGTTACAATGAGCAGTTCTTC.

The V call is TRBV5-4, the J call TRBJ2-1, with D tentatively TRBD2 (6 bases). Germline CDR1 and CDR2: SGHNT and YYREEE (reference sequence). The CDR3 is 15 amino acids. V lost 4 bases and J 4 bases, leaving 15 bases between the germline ends. This chain's CDR3 is CASSLRGGMYNEQFF. The CDR3 DNA follows: TGTGCCAGCAGCCTAAGGGGAGGAATGTACAATGAGCAGTTCTTC.